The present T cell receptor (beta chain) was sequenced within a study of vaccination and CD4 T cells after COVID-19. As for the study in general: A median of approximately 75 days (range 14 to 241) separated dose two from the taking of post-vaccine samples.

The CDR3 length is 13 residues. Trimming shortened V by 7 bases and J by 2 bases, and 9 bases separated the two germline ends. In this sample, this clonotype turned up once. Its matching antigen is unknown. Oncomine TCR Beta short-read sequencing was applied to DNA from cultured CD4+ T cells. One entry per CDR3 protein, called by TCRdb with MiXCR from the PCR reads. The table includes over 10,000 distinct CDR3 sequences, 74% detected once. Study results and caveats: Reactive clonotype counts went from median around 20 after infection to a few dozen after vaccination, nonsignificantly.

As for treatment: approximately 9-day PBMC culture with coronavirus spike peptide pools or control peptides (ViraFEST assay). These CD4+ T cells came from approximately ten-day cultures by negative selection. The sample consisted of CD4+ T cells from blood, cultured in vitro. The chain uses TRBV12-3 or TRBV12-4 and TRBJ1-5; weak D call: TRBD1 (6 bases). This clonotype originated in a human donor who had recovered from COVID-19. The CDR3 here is CASNREGNQPQHF. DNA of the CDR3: TGTGCCAGCAACAGGGAGGGCAATCAGCCCCAGCATTTT.